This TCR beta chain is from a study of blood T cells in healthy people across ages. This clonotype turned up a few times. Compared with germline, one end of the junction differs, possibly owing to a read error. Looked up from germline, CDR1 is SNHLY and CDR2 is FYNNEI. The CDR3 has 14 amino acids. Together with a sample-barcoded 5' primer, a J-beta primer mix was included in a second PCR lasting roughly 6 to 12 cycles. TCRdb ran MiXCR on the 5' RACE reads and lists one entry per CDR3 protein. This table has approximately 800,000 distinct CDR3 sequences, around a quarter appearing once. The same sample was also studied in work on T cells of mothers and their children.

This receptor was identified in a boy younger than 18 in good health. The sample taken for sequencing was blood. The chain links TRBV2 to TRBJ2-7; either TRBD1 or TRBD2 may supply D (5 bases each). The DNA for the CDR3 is TGTGCCAGCTCACTCACCGGGACCTCCTACGGGCAGTACTTC. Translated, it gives CASSLTGTSYGQYF.